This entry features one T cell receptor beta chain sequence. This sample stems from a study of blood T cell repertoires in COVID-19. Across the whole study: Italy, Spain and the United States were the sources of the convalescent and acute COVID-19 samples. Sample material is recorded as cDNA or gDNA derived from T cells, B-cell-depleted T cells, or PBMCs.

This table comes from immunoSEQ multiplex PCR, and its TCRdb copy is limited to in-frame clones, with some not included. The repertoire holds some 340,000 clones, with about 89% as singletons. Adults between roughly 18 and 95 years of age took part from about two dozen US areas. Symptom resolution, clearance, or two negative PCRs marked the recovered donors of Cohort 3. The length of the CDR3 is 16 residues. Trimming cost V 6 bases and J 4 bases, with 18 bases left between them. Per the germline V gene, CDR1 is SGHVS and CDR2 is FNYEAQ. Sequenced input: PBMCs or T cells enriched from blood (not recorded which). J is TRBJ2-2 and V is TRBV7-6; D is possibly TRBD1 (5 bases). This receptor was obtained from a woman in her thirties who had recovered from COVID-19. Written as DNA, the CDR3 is TGTGCCAGCAGGACAACCCCAGGGCGCGGCACCGGGGAGCTGTTTTTT. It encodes CASRTTPGRGTGELFF.